In its sample, the clone carrying this T cell receptor beta chain was seen many times. The data were obtained in a study of spatial heterogeneity in lung cancer. Study information: Detected sequences consistently included more beta-chain ones than alpha-chain ones. Every unique TCR and UMI combination, on average, appeared more than ten times in raw reads.

Time point here: sample taken at primary tumor resection. The donor population consisted of approximately 79 patients with untreated, early-stage non-small cell lung cancer. Material for sequencing was whole RNA from tumor, nontumor lung or frozen PBMC, left unsorted. MiXCR, applied by TCRdb to the 5' RACE reads, yields one record per CDR3 protein. This sample has about 23,000 distinct CDR3 sequences; about 4.7% occur once, and the top ten carry less than 5.5%. This CDR3 comprises 13 residues. The V gene's germline CDR1 is MDHEN and CDR2 SYDVKM. The J segment lost 3 bases and the V segment lost 6 bases, leaving 4 bases of the junction unmatched.

This sample comprised PBMCs, obtained at surgery. This receptor was taken from a male donor with early-stage non-small cell lung cancer. V is TRBV28 and J is TRBJ2-5, with 7 bases identical to TRBD2. For the CDR3, the DNA is TGTGCCAGCAGAACTAGCGACAAAGAGACCCAGTACTTC. Amino acids: CASRTSDKETQYF. Using reference TRBV28 and TRBJ2-5 for the parts outside the CDR3, the full variable domain is DVKVTQSSRYLVKRTGEKVFLECVQDMDHENMFWYRQDPGLGLRLIYFSYDVKMKEKGDIPEGYSVSREKKERFSLILESASTNQTSMYLCASRTSDKETQYFGPGTRLLVL.